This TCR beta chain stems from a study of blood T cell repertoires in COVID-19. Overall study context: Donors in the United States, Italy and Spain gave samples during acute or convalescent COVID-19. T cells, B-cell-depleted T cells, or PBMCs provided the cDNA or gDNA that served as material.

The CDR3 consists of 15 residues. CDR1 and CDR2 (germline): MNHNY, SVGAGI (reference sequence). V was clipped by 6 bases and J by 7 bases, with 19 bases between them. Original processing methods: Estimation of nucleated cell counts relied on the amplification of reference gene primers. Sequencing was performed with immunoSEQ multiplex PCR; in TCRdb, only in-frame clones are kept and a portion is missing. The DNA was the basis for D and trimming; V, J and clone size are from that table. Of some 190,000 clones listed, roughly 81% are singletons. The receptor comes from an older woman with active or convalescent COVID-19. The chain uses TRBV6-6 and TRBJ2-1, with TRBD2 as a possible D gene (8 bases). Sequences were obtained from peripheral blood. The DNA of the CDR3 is TGTGCCAGCAGCCCGGGAGGGGGCTTAACGAATGAGCAGTTCTTC. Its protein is CASSPGGGLTNEQFF.